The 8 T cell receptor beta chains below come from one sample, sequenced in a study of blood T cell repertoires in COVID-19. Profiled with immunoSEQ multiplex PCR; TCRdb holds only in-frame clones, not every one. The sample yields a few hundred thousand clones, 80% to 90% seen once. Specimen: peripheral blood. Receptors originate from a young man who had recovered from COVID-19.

The CDR3 here is CASAAGGYNEQFF. CDR3 DNA sequence: TGTGCCAGCGCGGCGGGGGGGTACAATGAGCAGTTCTTC. This sequence joins TRBV2 and TRBJ2-1; TRBD2 aligns across 9 bases. Trimming cost V 8 bases and J 4 bases; bases outside gene matches: 3. Germline lookup yields CDR1 SNHLY and CDR2 FYNNEI. The CDR3 runs 13 residues. The full variable domain, completed using reference TRBV2 and TRBJ2-1, is EPEVTQTPSHQVTQMGQEVILRCVPISNHLYFYWYRQILGQKVEFLVSFYNNEISEKSEIFDDQFSVERPDGSNFTLKIRSTKLEDSAMYFCASAAGGYNEQFFGPGTRLTVL.

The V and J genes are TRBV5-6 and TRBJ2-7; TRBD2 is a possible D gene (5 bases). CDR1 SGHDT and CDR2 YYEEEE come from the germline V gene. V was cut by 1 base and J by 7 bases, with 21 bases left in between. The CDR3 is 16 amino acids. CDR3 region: CASSLPQTNPTGEQYF. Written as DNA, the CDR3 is TGTGCCAGCAGCTTGCCCCAGACAAACCCGACGGGGGAGCAGTACTTC.

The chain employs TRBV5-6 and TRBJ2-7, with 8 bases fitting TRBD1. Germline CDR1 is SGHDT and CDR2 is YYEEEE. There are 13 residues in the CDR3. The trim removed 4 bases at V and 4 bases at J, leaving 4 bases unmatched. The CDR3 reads CASSDRGWYEQYF. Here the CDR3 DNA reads TGTGCCAGCAGCGACAGGGGATGGTACGAGCAGTACTTC.

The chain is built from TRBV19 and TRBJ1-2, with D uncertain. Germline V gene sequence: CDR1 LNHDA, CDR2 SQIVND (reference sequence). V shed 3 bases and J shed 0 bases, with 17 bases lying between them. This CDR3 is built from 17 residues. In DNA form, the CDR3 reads TGTGCCAGTAGTATCGGTACCTCAGGAACCCCTAACTATGGCTACACCTTC. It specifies CASSIGTSGTPNYGYTF.

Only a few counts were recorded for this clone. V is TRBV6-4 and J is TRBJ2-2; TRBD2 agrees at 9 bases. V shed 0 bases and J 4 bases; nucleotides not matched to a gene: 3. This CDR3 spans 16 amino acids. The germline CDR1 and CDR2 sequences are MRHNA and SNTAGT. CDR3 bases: TGTGCCAGCAGTGACTCAGCGGGGGGCCCCACCGGGGAGCTGTTTTTT. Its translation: CASSDSAGGPTGELFF.

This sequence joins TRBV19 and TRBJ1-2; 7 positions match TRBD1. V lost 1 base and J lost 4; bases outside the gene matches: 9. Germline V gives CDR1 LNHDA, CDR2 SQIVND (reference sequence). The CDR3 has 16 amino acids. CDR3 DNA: TGTGCCAGTAGTATAGTAGGAGACAGGGACCTCTATGGCTACACCTTC. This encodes CASSIVGDRDLYGYTF.

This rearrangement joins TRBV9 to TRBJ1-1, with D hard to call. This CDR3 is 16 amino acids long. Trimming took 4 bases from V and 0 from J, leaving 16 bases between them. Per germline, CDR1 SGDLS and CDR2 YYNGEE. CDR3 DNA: TGTGCCAGCAGCCCCCGTGTACGGGAATTGAACACTGAAGCTTTCTTT. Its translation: CASSPRVRELNTEAFF.

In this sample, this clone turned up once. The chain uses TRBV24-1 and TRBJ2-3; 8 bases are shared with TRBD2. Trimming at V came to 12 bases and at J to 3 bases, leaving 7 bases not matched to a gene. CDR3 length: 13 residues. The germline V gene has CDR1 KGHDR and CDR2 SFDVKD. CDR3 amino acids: CASARGATDTQYF. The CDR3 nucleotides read TGTGCCTCCGCGCGGGGGGCGACAGATACGCAGTATTTT.